A single sample gave rise to the 30 T cell receptor beta chains below, sequenced in a study of T cells in Graves' hyperthyroidism and ophthalmopathy. Template material for amplifying TCR beta CDR3 regions consisted of RNA transcripts. RT-PCR in the first round (using the HTBI primer set) targeted the TCR CDR3. Each CDR3 protein is one row after TCRdb ran MiXCR on the multiplex PCR reads. The sample records about 250,000 distinct CDR3 sequences, about 20% being singletons. Sequencing used blood. The receptor set was obtained from a man in his thirties or forties with Graves' ophthalmopathy.

This clonotype was seen repeatedly, ten times or more. The rearrangement links TRBV5-1 to TRBJ2-3; a possible D gene is TRBD2 (6 bases). The CDR3 is made up of 14 amino acids. The germline CDR1 and CDR2 sequences are SGHRS and YFSETQ. Between the trimmed V and J ends, which lost 4 bases and 0 bases, there was a span of 9 bases. CDR3 amino acids: CASSISGSTDTQYF. CDR3 DNA sequence: TGCGCCAGCAGCATCAGCGGGAGCACAGATACGCAGTATTTT.

This clonotype was observed a few times. The genes are TRBV6-4 and TRBJ2-2, with 8 positions matching TRBD2. V was pared by 8 bases and J by 3 bases, with 5 bases of the junction left unmatched. The CDR3 runs 14 residues. The germline V gene has CDR1 MRHNA and CDR2 SNTAGT. The CDR3 DNA sequence: TGTGCCAGCCGGCGGGAGGAACACACCGGGGAGCTGTTTTTT. This sequence encodes CASRREEHTGELFF.

This clonotype has at least ten counts. The J gene is TRBJ2-7, the V gene TRBV5-5; D is possibly TRBD1 (6 bases). CDR3 length equals 14 residues. CDR1 and CDR2 (germline): SGHKS, YYEKEE (reference sequence). With 2 bases removed from V and 2 bases from J, the gap between germline ends came to 11 bases. CDR3 protein: CASSFGAGAYEQYF. The CDR3 DNA follows: TGTGCCAGCAGCTTCGGTGCAGGGGCCTACGAGCAGTACTTC.

This chain uses TRBV6-6 with TRBJ2-1; D ambiguous. Germline-derived CDR1 and CDR2 are MNHNY and SVGAGI (reference sequence). Trimming cost V 0 bases and J 0 bases, with 3 bases left between them. The CDR3 runs 14 residues. The CDR3 DNA follows: TGTGCCAGCAGTTACTCTGCCTCCTACAATGAGCAGTTCTTC. It translates to CASSYSASYNEQFF.

This rearrangement joins TRBV20-1 to TRBJ2-1, with a weak D call TRBD1 (6 bases). The CDR3 totals 15 residues. The germline gives CDR1 DFQATT, CDR2 SNEGSKA (reference sequence). The V gene lost 0 bases and the J gene lost 7 bases, with 16 bases spanning the gap. The CDR3 bases are TGCAGTGCTAGAGATTTCCAGTCAGGGGATAATGAGCAGTTCTTC. Residues: CSARDFQSGDNEQFF.

This clonotype appeared once. V is TRBV4-1 and J is TRBJ2-4, with 13 bases lining up with TRBD2. The DNA end lines up better with TRBJ2-1; the J call may be wrong. The germline V gene encodes CDR1 MGHRA and CDR2 YSYEKL. This CDR3 contains 13 residues. Written as DNA, the CDR3 is TGCGCCAGCAGCCCCGGACTAGCGGGAGTTCAGTTCTTC. It encodes CASSPGLAGVQFF.

This clonotype has a handful of counts. The chain uses TRBV29-1 and TRBJ2-1, with 15 bases fitting TRBD2. The CDR3 totals 16 residues. The ends lost 7 bases at V and 2 bases at J; junction bases unmatched: 6. The germline V gene has CDR1 SQVTM and CDR2 ANQGSEA. The CDR3 is CSGAGTSGRTYNEQFF. CDR3 nucleotides: TGCAGCGGAGCCGGGACTAGCGGGAGGACCTACAATGAGCAGTTCTTC.

The rearrangement uses TRBV19 and TRBJ2-2; 8 bases fit TRBD1. Germline trimming cut 5 bases from V and 5 bases from J; bases unmatched to any gene: 13. CDR1 and CDR2 from the germline V gene are LNHDA and SQIVND (reference sequence). This CDR3 has 17 amino acids. CDR3: CASSSGLGQGLTGELFF. In DNA form, the CDR3 reads TGTGCCAGTAGTTCTGGATTAGGACAGGGATTAACCGGGGAGCTGTTTTTT.

This clonotype has just a few counts. The chain joins TRBV14 to TRBJ1-4, with TRBD1 as a possible D gene (5 bases). CDR1 is SGHDN, CDR2 FVKESK, per germline. The CDR3 consists of 16 residues. Trimming took off 5 bases at V and 7 bases at J, with 20 bases between the two ends. The CDR3 nucleotides read TGTGCCAGCAGCTTAGAGGTTCAGGGCCTGCGTGAAAAACTGTTTTTT. Its translation: CASSLEVQGLREKLFF. The complete variable domain, with remaining parts taken from reference TRBV14 and TRBJ1-4, reads EAGVTQFPSHSVIEKGQTVTLRCDPISGHDNLYWYRRVMGKEIKFLLHFVKESKQDESGMPNNRFLAERTGGTYSTLKVQPAELEDSGVYFCASSLEVQGLREKLFFGSGTQLSVL.

This clonotype was recorded once. The chain carries TRBV10-3 and TRBJ2-2; maybe TRBD2 (6 bases). The ends were cut back, 6 bases at V and 0 bases at J, with 11 bases in the middle. Germline V gene data show CDR1 as ENHRY and CDR2 as SYGVKD. The CDR3 loop spans 15 amino acids. This CDR3 is CAIRDGSSNTGELFF. The CDR3 region has the DNA TGTGCCATCAGGGACGGGAGTTCGAACACCGGGGAGCTGTTTTTT.

This clonotype has more than one count but fewer than ten. The chain has TRBV28 and TRBJ2-5; maybe TRBD1 (6 bases). V dropped 6 bases and J dropped 5 bases, with 25 bases sitting between them. CDR1 and CDR2 (germline): MDHEN, SYDVKM. The CDR3 is 17 residues long. CDR3 in DNA: TGTGCCAGCAGCTGGGAACCCCAGGCGGACAGAGAGGAGACCCAGTACTTC. It yields the protein CASSWEPQADREETQYF.

This clonotype was picked up a small number of times. The genes are TRBV6-5 and TRBJ2-7; 8 bases line up with TRBD2. Germline V gives CDR1 MNHEY, CDR2 SVGAGI. With V trimmed by 0 bases and J by 4 bases, 11 bases remained unmatched. CDR3 length: 17 residues. This CDR3 reads CASSYSINGLARYEQYF. The CDR3 DNA reads as TGTGCCAGCAGTTACTCCATAAACGGACTAGCCCGGTACGAGCAGTACTTC.

This clonotype was seen a few times. This chain links TRBV24-1 with TRBJ2-1, with 7 bases fitting TRBD1. Germline V lookup: CDR1 KGHDR, CDR2 SFDVKD. The CDR3 has 18 amino acids. Losses at the gene ends were 5 bases for V and 1 base for J; bases not matched to a gene: 13. CDR3 sequence: CATSGQGRGPVSYNEQFF. The CDR3 bases are TGTGCCACCAGTGGCCAGGGTAGGGGGCCCGTTTCCTACAATGAGCAGTTCTTC.

This clonotype was counted at least ten times. The genes are TRBV12-3 or TRBV12-4 and TRBJ1-1; D gene unclear. This CDR3 is built from 13 residues. V was pared by 3 bases and J by 2 bases, with 7 bases between. Here the CDR3 reads CASSFSINTEAFF. CDR3 nucleotide sequence: TGTGCCAGCAGTTTCTCTATAAACACTGAAGCTTTCTTT.

J is TRBJ2-3 and V is TRBV18; the match to TRBD1 covers 9 bases. Germline CDR1 and CDR2: KGHSH and LQKENI. The CDR3 has 17 residues. With 1 base clipped from V and 2 bases from J, the junction kept 7 bases outside the gene matches. In DNA, the CDR3 is TGTGCCAGCTCACCACGCTGGGACAGGGACACCACAGATACGCAGTATTTT. Translated, it gives CASSPRWDRDTTDTQYF.

This CDR3 reads CANRGGRDPSANYGYTF. CDR3 sequence (DNA): TGTGCCAACAGGGGGGGGCGGGACCCCTCAGCTAACTATGGCTACACCTTC. V and J are TRBV2 and TRBJ1-2, with 8 bases aligning to TRBD1. Germline CDR1 is SNHLY and CDR2 is FYNNEI. The CDR3 consists of 17 residues. J was trimmed by 0 bases and V by 10 bases; bases with no gene match: 16.

The table lists this clonotype with many counts. The chain recombines TRBV6-1 with TRBJ2-7, with D perhaps TRBD2 (7 bases). V lost 5 bases and J lost 1, with 12 bases in between. Looked up from germline, CDR1 is MNHNS and CDR2 is SASEGT. CDR3 size: 14 residues. The CDR3 DNA reads as TGTGCCAGCAGTAGGGGAGGGGGTTCCTACGAGCAGTACTTC. Translation: CASSRGGGSYEQYF.

Regarding this clonotype: A junction boundary mismatches the germline segment, possibly from a read error. CDR3 in DNA: TGTGTCAGCAGCTCCCCCGCTGGGTTGGCGAGCACCGGGGAGCTGTTTTTT. This codes for CVSSSPAGLASTGELFF. This chain connects TRBV9 to TRBJ2-2; the D is unclear. Germline values: CDR1 SGDLS, CDR2 YYNGEE. This CDR3 is 17 amino acids long.

This clonotype was seen a handful of times. The chain employs TRBV5-1 and TRBJ2-5; D unclear. Germline loops: CDR1 SGHRS, CDR2 YFSETQ. Trimming cost V 0 bases and J 1 base, with 7 bases left between them. CDR3 size: 14 residues. The DNA for the CDR3 is TGCGCCAGCAGCTTGGCCCAGCCCCAAGAGACCCAGTACTTC. Translation gives CASSLAQPQETQYF. The whole variable domain, remainder taken from reference TRBV5-1 and TRBJ2-5, is KAGVTQTPRYLIKTRGQQVTLSCSPISGHRSVSWYQQTPGQGLQFLFEYFSETQRNKGNFPGRFSGRQFSNSRSEMNVSTLELGDSALYLCASSLAQPQETQYFGPGTRLLVL.

The V call is TRBV3-1, the J call TRBJ2-1; TRBD1 matches at 9 bases. Unmatched junction bases numbered 25, after V lost 3 bases and J lost 4 bases. Looked up from germline, CDR1 is LGHDT and CDR2 is YNNKEL (reference sequence). This CDR3 has 22 amino acids. The CDR3 nucleotides are TGTGCCAGCAGCCAGGCCCGAAATGACAGGGGGGGATTTGGAGGGGTTTACAATGAGCAGTTCTTC. Translated, it gives CASSQARNDRGGFGGVYNEQFF.

This clonotype was seen a few times. The chain carries TRBV7-9 and TRBJ2-1, with D hard to call. V lost 5 bases and J lost 8, with 22 bases in between. Germline assignment: CDR1 SEHNR and CDR2 FQNEAQ (reference sequence). The CDR3 is made up of 16 amino acids. The CDR3 DNA reads as TGTGCCAGCAGCGTAAAGGGCTCCGGCGGATGGGATGAGCAGTTCTTC. It is translated as CASSVKGSGGWDEQFF.

This chain connects TRBV27 to TRBJ2-1; 12 bases map to TRBD2. The V and J ends lost 4 bases and 7 bases, in that order; junction bases with no gene match: 29. In germline, CDR1 is MNHEY, CDR2 SMNVEV (reference sequence). The CDR3 runs to 23 residues. CDR3: CASSSLNHPLAGGPLKPTNEQFF. The CDR3 DNA reads as TGTGCCAGCAGTTCCCTTAATCACCCCCTAGCGGGAGGGCCCCTTAAGCCTACAAATGAGCAGTTCTTC.

The table lists this clonotype with a few counts. The V gene is TRBV6-1, the J gene TRBJ1-1; D possibly corresponds to TRBD1 (6 bases). Trimming stripped 6 bases from V and 4 bases from J, with 18 bases between. The germline V gene has CDR1 MNHNS and CDR2 SASEGT. The CDR3 consists of 15 residues. The CDR3 bases are TGTGCCAGCAGATTCCGCCCGGGGGCGCCCACTGAAGCTTTCTTT. Its translation: CASRFRPGAPTEAFF.

The chain joins TRBV19 to TRBJ1-2; D remains unclear. V lost 3 bases and J lost 4, with 6 bases in between. Germline V gene lookup returns CDR1 LNHDA and CDR2 SQIVND (reference sequence). The CDR3 has 12 residues. Written as DNA, the CDR3 is TGTGCCAGTAGTATTGTAGGCTATGGCTACACCTTC. The encoded protein is CASSIVGYGYTF. Variable domain in full (rest from reference TRBV19 and TRBJ1-2): DGGITQSPKYLFRKEGQNVTLSCEQNLNHDAMYWYRQDPGQGLRLIYYSQIVNDFQKGDIAEGYSVSREKKESFPLTVTSAQKNPTAFYLCASSIVGYGYTFGSGTRLTVV.

V and J are TRBV6-2 or TRBV6-3 and TRBJ1-5; 10 bases line up with TRBD1. CDR1 and CDR2 from the germline V gene are MNHEY and SVGEGT. The CDR3 covers 14 residues. V trimming: 7 bases; J trimming: 5 bases; junction bases outside the gene matches: 5. The CDR3 DNA reads as TGTGCCAGCAATACCGGGACAGGGGATCAGCCCCAGCATTTT. Amino acids: CASNTGTGDQPQHF.

The genes are TRBV6-5 and TRBJ2-7, with D perhaps assigned TRBD1 or TRBD2 (5 bases each). This CDR3 spans 14 amino acids. Germline V gene data show CDR1 as MNHEY and CDR2 as SVGAGI. V was cut by 1 base and J by 3 bases, with 10 bases left in between. CDR3 nucleotide sequence: TGTGCCAGCAGTTACTTGGGACGGGACTACGAGCAGTACTTC. Its translation: CASSYLGRDYEQYF.

The chain has TRBV5-1 and TRBJ2-1, with a tentative D call TRBD2 (5 bases). V lost 1 base and J lost 4, with 9 bases in between. Germline CDR1 SGHRS, CDR2 YFSETQ. The CDR3 is 14 amino acids. CDR3 amino acids: CASSLTGDYNEQFF. CDR3 nucleotides: TGCGCCAGCAGCTTGACCGGGGATTACAATGAGCAGTTCTTC.

This clonotype was seen a handful of times. The rearrangement uses TRBV6-2 or TRBV6-3 and TRBJ2-7, with D maybe TRBD2 (6 bases). Germline V gives CDR1 MNHEY, CDR2 SVGEGT. V lost 2 bases and J 4 bases, leaving 15 bases between the germline ends. The CDR3 has 15 residues. DNA of the CDR3: TGTGCCAGCAGTTACGGGGGTACCGCGGGATACGAGCAGTACTTC. It specifies CASSYGGTAGYEQYF.

This clonotype was seen only a few times. The rearrangement links TRBV20-1 to TRBJ2-2; D remains ambiguous. The V end was cut by 1 base, the J end by 7 bases, with 10 bases between. CDR3 length: 13 residues. In germline, CDR1 is DFQATT, CDR2 SNEGSKA (reference sequence). The CDR3 DNA reads TGCAGTGCTAGAGTGGTGCCTGGCGGGGAGCTGTTTTTT. It encodes CSARVVPGGELFF.

This clonotype was counted only a few times. The genes are TRBV28 and TRBJ1-6; 7 bases map to TRBD1. Trimming took 3 bases from V and 9 from J; bases not matched to a gene: 8. Germline V gene data show CDR1 as MDHEN and CDR2 as SYDVKM. The CDR3 has 15 residues. CDR3 DNA: TGTGCCAGCAGTTTTCCTCGACAGGGTGGTTCACCCCTCCACTTT. It specifies CASSFPRQGGSPLHF.